The rows below give T cell receptor beta chains drawn from one sample of a study of CD8 T cell repertoires and HIV-1 epitope variants. TCRdb keeps only in-frame clones here, not all; method: immunoSEQ multiplex PCR. The sample consists of about 90,000 clones, more than 65% of them appearing once. Sample: uncultured baseline CD8+ T cells from peripheral blood mononuclear cells (PBMCs). These receptors originate from a male donor with HIV. Both conserved end residues are part of each CDR3. The order of the fields is CDR3 protein, CDR3 DNA, J gene, V gene, D gene, clone size. D genes are given only for firm matches. Rows give clone size only sometimes, using once, few, many, or a class for an expanded clone.

cdr3_aa: CASSLEGLYNSPLHF
cdr3_nt: TGTGCCAGCAGCTTGGAGGGGCTCTATAATTCACCCCTCCACTTT
j_call: TRBJ1-6
v_call: TRBV7-9
d_call: .
clone_size: .

cdr3_aa: CASSNGQGAGNTEAFF
cdr3_nt: TGTGCCAGCAGTAATGGACAGGGGGCAGGGAACACTGAAGCTTTCTTT
j_call: TRBJ1-1
v_call: TRBV28
d_call: TRBD1
clone_size: .

cdr3_aa: CASSVDRGVGAFF
cdr3_nt: TGTGCCAGTAGTGTCGACAGGGGAGTAGGTGCTTTCTTT
j_call: TRBJ1-1
v_call: TRBV19
d_call: TRBD1
clone_size: .

cdr3_aa: CASSVGLADDNEQFF
cdr3_nt: TGTGCCAGCAGCGTCGGACTAGCGGATGACAATGAGCAGTTCTTC
j_call: TRBJ2-1
v_call: TRBV7-9
d_call: TRBD2
clone_size: few

cdr3_aa: CASSETVNTEAFF
cdr3_nt: TGTGCCAGCAGTGAGACGGTTAACACTGAAGCTTTCTTT
j_call: TRBJ1-1
v_call: TRBV6-4
d_call: .
clone_size: .

cdr3_aa: CASSPLTSGGLEQYF
cdr3_nt: TGTGCCAGCAGTCCGTTGACTAGCGGGGGGCTCGAGCAGTACTTC
j_call: TRBJ2-7
v_call: TRBV27
d_call: TRBD2
clone_size: .

cdr3_aa: CASSQDPRGETQYF
cdr3_nt: TGCGCCAGCAGCCAAGATCCGAGGGGAGAGACCCAGTACTTC
j_call: TRBJ2-5
v_call: TRBV4-3
d_call: .
clone_size: .

cdr3_aa: CASSPPTSGGGEQFF
cdr3_nt: TGTGCCAGCAGTCCCCCAACTAGCGGGGGGGGTGAGCAGTTCTTC
j_call: TRBJ2-1
v_call: TRBV28
d_call: TRBD2
clone_size: .

cdr3_aa: CASSLGREGRNEQFF
cdr3_nt: TGTGCCAGCAGCTTAGGGCGGGAGGGCCGGAATGAGCAGTTCTTC
j_call: TRBJ2-1
v_call: TRBV11-2
d_call: TRBD2
clone_size: .

cdr3_aa: CASSWDLDGEQFF
cdr3_nt: TGCGCCAGCAGCTGGGACCTAGACGGTGAGCAGTTCTTC
j_call: TRBJ2-1
v_call: TRBV5-1
d_call: .
clone_size: .

cdr3_aa: CASSPHEGGVNNEQFF
cdr3_nt: TGTGCCAGCAGTCCTCACGAGGGGGGCGTGAACAATGAGCAGTTCTTC
j_call: TRBJ2-1
v_call: TRBV28
d_call: .
clone_size: .

cdr3_aa: CSVGASGSEEQFF
cdr3_nt: TGCAGCGTTGGGGCTAGCGGGAGCGAGGAGCAGTTCTTC
j_call: TRBJ2-1
v_call: TRBV29-1
d_call: TRBD2
clone_size: once

cdr3_aa: CASSLSFSNQPQHF
cdr3_nt: TGTGCCAGCAGTTTATCGTTTAGCAATCAGCCCCAGCATTTT
j_call: TRBJ1-5
v_call: TRBV27
d_call: .
clone_size: few

cdr3_aa: CASSQESGGTGGPYEQYF
cdr3_nt: TGCGCCAGCAGCCAAGAAAGTGGTGGGACAGGGGGCCCCTACGAGCAGTACTTC
j_call: TRBJ2-7
v_call: TRBV4-1
d_call: TRBD1
clone_size: once

cdr3_aa: CSVEPGGGNEQFF
cdr3_nt: TGCAGCGTTGAGCCAGGGGGCGGGAATGAGCAGTTCTTC
j_call: TRBJ2-1
v_call: TRBV29-1
d_call: TRBD1
clone_size: .